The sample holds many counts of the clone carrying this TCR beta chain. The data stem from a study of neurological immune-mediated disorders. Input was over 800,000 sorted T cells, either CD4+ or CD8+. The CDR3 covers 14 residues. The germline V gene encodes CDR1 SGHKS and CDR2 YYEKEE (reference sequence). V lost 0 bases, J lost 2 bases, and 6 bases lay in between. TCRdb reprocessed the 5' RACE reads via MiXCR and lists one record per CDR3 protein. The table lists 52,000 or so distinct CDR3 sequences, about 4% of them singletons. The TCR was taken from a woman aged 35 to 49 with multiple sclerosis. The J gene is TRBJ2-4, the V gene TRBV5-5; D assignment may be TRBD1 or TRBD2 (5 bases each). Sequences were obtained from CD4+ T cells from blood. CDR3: CASSLGGTKNIQYF. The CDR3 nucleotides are TGTGCCAGCAGCTTGGGGGGGACCAAAAACATTCAGTACTTC.